This TCR beta chain is from a study of shared clonotypes between healthy human individuals. Notes on the study in general: Incompleteness in sorted-subset sequencing, despite large depth, was shown by rarefaction.

This clone has a single count. The antigen is not known. Trimming took off 2 bases at V and 2 bases at J, with 10 bases between the two ends. The CDR3 runs 14 residues. CDR1 is SGHAT, CDR2 FQNNGV, per germline. Clones were sequenced by immunoSEQ multiplex PCR, and TCRdb holds only the in-frame ones, with some missing. This table holds some 630,000 clones, more than 70% found once. The sequenced sample was memory CD4+ T cells sorted from blood. Specified subset: CD45RA-negative fraction. This sequence joins TRBV11-2 and TRBJ2-7; possibly TRBD1 or TRBD2 for D (5 bases each). The sequence came from a woman aged 25 to 39 in good health. DNA of the CDR3: TGTGCCAGCAGCTTACGAGGGGCCGCCTACGAGCAGTACTTC. Its protein product is CASSLRGAAYEQYF.